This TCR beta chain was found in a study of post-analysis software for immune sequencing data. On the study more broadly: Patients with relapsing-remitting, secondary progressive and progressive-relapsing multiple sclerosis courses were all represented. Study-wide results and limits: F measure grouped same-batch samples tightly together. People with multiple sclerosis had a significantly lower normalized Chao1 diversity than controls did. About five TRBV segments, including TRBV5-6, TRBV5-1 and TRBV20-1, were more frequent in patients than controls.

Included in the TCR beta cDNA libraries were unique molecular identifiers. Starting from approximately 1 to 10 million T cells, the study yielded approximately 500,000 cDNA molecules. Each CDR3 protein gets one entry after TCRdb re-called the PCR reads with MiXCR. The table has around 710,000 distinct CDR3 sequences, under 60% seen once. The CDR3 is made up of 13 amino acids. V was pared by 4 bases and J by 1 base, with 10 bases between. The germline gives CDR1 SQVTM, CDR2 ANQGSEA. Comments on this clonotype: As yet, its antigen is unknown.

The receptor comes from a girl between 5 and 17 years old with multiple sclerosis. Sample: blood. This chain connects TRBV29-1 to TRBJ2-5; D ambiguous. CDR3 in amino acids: CSVGQSPQETQYF. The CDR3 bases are TGCAGCGTTGGTCAGTCCCCCCAAGAGACCCAGTACTTC.